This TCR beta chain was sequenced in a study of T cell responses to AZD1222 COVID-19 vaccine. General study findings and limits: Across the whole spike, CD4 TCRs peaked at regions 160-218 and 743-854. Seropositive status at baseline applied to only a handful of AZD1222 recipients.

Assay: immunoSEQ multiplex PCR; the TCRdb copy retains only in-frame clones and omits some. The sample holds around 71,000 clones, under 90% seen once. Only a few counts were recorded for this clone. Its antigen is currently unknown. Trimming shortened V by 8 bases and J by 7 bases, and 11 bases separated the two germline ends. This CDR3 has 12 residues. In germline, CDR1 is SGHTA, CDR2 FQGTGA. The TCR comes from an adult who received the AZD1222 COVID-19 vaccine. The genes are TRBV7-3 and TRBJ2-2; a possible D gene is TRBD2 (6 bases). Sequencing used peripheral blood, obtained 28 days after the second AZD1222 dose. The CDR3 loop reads CASAGWNGELFF. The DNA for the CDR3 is TGTGCCAGCGCGGGATGGAACGGGGAGCTGTTTTTT. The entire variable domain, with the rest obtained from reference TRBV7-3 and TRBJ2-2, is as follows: GAGVSQTPSNKVTEKGKYVELRCDPISGHTALYWYRQSLGQGPEFLIYFQGTGAADDSGLPNDRFFAVRPEGSVSTLKIQRTERGDSAVYLCASAGWNGELFFGEGSRLTVL.